The 12 T cell receptor beta chains listed next were all sequenced from one sample in a study of cytomegalovirus exposure and HLA in healthy donors. PCR amplification relied on 60 Vbeta primers (plus 13 Jbeta primers). Some clones are missing from TCRdb's copy, which holds only in-frame ones; the method was immunoSEQ multiplex PCR. Here the sample spans some 120,000 clones, 75% to 85% being singletons. The source material was PBMCs. The receptors were gathered from a woman between 18 and 29 years old in good health and CMV-seropositive.

The CDR3 DNA follows: TGTGCCAGCAGTGGGACTAGCGGGAGCCCCTACGAGCAGTACTTC. The encoded protein is CASSGTSGSPYEQYF. The chain is built from TRBV25-1 and TRBJ2-7; 13 positions match TRBD2. This CDR3 contains 15 residues. Looked up from germline, CDR1 is MGHDK and CDR2 is SYGVNS. With 4 bases clipped from V and 2 bases from J, the junction kept 2 bases outside the gene matches.

The genes are TRBV2 and TRBJ1-1, with D tentatively TRBD1 (6 bases). The V end lost 3 bases, the J end lost 10 bases, and 18 bases lay between the germline ends. The CDR3 is made up of 14 amino acids. CDR1 is SNHLY and CDR2 is FYNNEI in the germline V gene. The CDR3 spells CASSEDRDGIGAFF. The CDR3 DNA reads as TGTGCCAGCAGTGAGGACAGAGATGGAATCGGAGCTTTCTTT.

The chain joins TRBV20-1 to TRBJ2-3; D ambiguous. The CDR3 covers 10 residues. In germline, CDR1 is DFQATT, CDR2 SNEGSKA (reference sequence). V lost 3 bases and J 6 bases, leaving 4 bases between the germline ends. The CDR3 region is CSASSDTQYF. The CDR3 nucleotides read TGCAGTGCTAGCAGTGATACGCAGTATTTT.

The genes are TRBV4-1 and TRBJ1-1; possible D gene TRBD1, 5 bases. Looked up from germline, CDR1 is MGHRA and CDR2 is YSYEKL. The CDR3 spans 17 residues. V dropped 4 bases and J dropped 4 bases, with 22 bases sitting between them. In nucleotides, the CDR3 is TGCGCCAGCAGCCCGAACCTGAGGTCAGGGCTGGGCACTGAAGCTTTCTTT. Translation gives CASSPNLRSGLGTEAFF.

The chain joins TRBV25-1 to TRBJ1-5; D gene ambiguous. With 1 base removed from V and 5 bases from J, the gap between germline ends came to 9 bases. This CDR3 comprises 14 residues. Germline V gene data show CDR1 as MGHDK and CDR2 as SYGVNS. The CDR3 DNA reads TGTGCCAGCAGTGAATCCCAAAGCGATCAGCCCCAGCATTTT. Translating gives CASSESQSDQPQHF.

The J gene is TRBJ2-1, the V gene TRBV11-2; 11 nucleotides agree with TRBD2. Trimming cost V 5 bases and J 0 bases; bases outside gene matches: 3. This CDR3 is 16 amino acids long. Germline CDR1 reads SGHAT; CDR2 reads FQNNGV. The CDR3 loop is CASSNSGGASYNEQFF. For the CDR3, the DNA is TGTGCCAGCAGCAATAGCGGGGGGGCCTCCTACAATGAGCAGTTCTTC.

The chain recombines TRBV30 with TRBJ1-1; D ambiguous. CDR1 is GTSNPN and CDR2 is SVGIG in the germline V gene (reference sequence). CDR3 size: 13 residues. Deletions cut 1 base from V and 1 base from J, with 7 bases between. Written as DNA, the CDR3 is TGTGCCTGGAGTGAGACGGGGAACACTGAAGCTTTCTTT. Translating it yields CAWSETGNTEAFF. Combining the CDR3 with reference TRBV30 and TRBJ1-1 gives the whole variable domain SQTIHQWPATLVQPVGSPLSLECTVEGTSNPNLYWYRQAAGRGLQLLFYSVGIGQISSEVPQNLSASRPQDRQFILSSKKLLLSDSGFYLCAWSETGNTEAFFGQGTRLTVV.

The chain's CDR3 is CASSLGNTGRVEQYF. The CDR3 DNA reads as TGTGCCAGCAGCTTGGGAAATACAGGGCGGGTCGAGCAGTACTTC. The chain uses TRBV5-4 and TRBJ2-5, with TRBD1 as a possible D gene (6 bases). The better agreement between TRBJ2-7 and the DNA end casts doubt on the J call. Germline CDR1 is SGHNT and CDR2 is YYREEE (reference sequence). This CDR3 has 15 residues.

The chain joins TRBV20-1 to TRBJ1-6; D perhaps matches TRBD1 (5 bases). CDR3 size: 11 residues. The V and J ends lost 0 bases and 14 bases respectively, with 8 bases between them. CDR1 and CDR2 (germline): DFQATT, SNEGSKA (reference sequence). The CDR3 region is CSAREEGTLHF. CDR3 nucleotides: TGCAGTGCTAGAGAGGAGGGGACCCTCCACTTT.

The chain links TRBV5-1 to TRBJ2-2; TRBD2 matches 11 bases. The CDR3 extends over 17 amino acids. The trim removed 5 bases at V and 1 base at J, leaving 7 bases unmatched. Germline V gene data show CDR1 as SGHRS and CDR2 as YFSETQ. The CDR3 sequence: CASRSTSGGLNTGELFF. CDR3 DNA: TGCGCCAGCAGGAGTACTAGCGGGGGACTGAACACCGGGGAGCTGTTTTTT.

As concerns this clone: Other DNA sequences in the sample encode the same CDR3. The chain combines TRBV6-5 with TRBJ2-7, with 9 bases identical to TRBD1. The CDR3 has 16 amino acids. With 3 bases clipped from V and 3 bases from J, the junction kept 9 bases outside the gene matches. Germline CDR1 is MNHEY and CDR2 is SVGAGI. The CDR3 nucleotides are TGTGCCAGCAGTTATTCGGGACAGGGAGAGGGCTACGAGCAGTACTTC. Translation: CASSYSGQGEGYEQYF.

The rearrangement uses TRBV5-6 and TRBJ1-1; 8 nucleotides match TRBD1. Per the germline V gene, CDR1 is SGHDT and CDR2 is YYEEEE. The CDR3 contains 13 residues. V lost 2 bases and J lost 4; bases outside the gene matches: 1. CDR3 amino acids: CASSLTGGTEAFF. The CDR3 bases are TGTGCCAGCAGCTTAACAGGGGGCACTGAAGCTTTCTTT.